The TCR beta chain under discussion was sequenced for a study of cytomegalovirus exposure and HLA in healthy donors. The wider study: Earlier, 200 million or so T cells were analyzed, and fewer than 120 million unique TCR beta sequences were found among them. Falling in the Caucasian-associated ancestry cluster were roughly 86% of 300 to 500 genotyped donors. Study-level findings and limits: A later analysis showed HLA-associated TCR beta chains outstripping equally common others in clonal expansion.

The CDR3 runs 15 residues. The germline V gene has CDR1 SEHNR and CDR2 FQNEAQ (reference sequence). The ends lost 3 bases at V and 6 bases at J; junction bases unmatched: 9. Turning to this clone: Its cognate antigen is unknown.

The PCR contained 60 Vbeta and 13 Jbeta primers. Per the original data handling: Among the unique TCR beta chains that a later analysis counted, 80 million to 100 million in all, 9.5 million to 11 million were shared. Clones were read by immunoSEQ multiplex PCR, and TCRdb kept only the in-frame ones, dropping some. The DNA was the basis for D and trimming; V, J and clone size are from that table. The sample lists 250,000 to 350,000 clones; about nine tenths were seen once. The material sequenced was PBMCs. This chain joins TRBV7-9 and TRBJ2-7, with 9 bases matching TRBD1. The receptor was isolated from a man between 40 and 49 years old in good health and CMV-seropositive. The CDR3 bases are TGTGCCAGCAGCTTTCCCGGGACAGGGAGGGCCGAGCAGTACTTC. Protein product: CASSFPGTGRAEQYF.